This T cell receptor beta chain was profiled in a study of blood T cell repertoires in COVID-19. Libraries were prepared by immunoSEQ multiplex PCR; TCRdb keeps only in-frame clonotypes and omits some of them. Of about 260,000 clones listed, about nine tenths are singletons. Germline V CDR1 and CDR2: ENHRY, SYGVKD. The J segment lost 10 bases and the V segment lost 7 bases, leaving 4 bases of the junction unmatched. The CDR3 length is 13 residues. The sequence was obtained from a woman aged 30 to 39 with COVID-19, enrolled during active disease. Material: peripheral blood. The chain is built from TRBV10-3 and TRBJ1-6; TRBD1 agrees at 10 bases. CDR3 loop: CAIKGTGESPLHF. Here the CDR3 DNA reads TGTGCCATCAAAGGGACAGGGGAGTCACCCCTCCACTTT.